This T cell receptor beta chain was recorded in a study of blood T cell repertoires in COVID-19. Study background: Both acute and convalescent COVID-19 samples were obtained from the United States, Italy and Spain.

V lost 5 bases and J lost 8, with 9 bases in between. This CDR3 spans 12 amino acids. Germline assignment: CDR1 SNHLY and CDR2 FYNNEI. Libraries were prepared by immunoSEQ multiplex PCR; TCRdb keeps only in-frame clonotypes and omits some of them. The profile shows hundreds of thousands of clones, roughly 85% of them singletons. The table lists this clone with many counts. The TCR sequence derives from a human donor in a cohort sampled during active COVID-19. The chain carries TRBV2 and TRBJ1-4; D is ambiguous. The sample taken for sequencing was peripheral blood. The CDR3 bases are TGTGCCAGCAGTCTGGAGGCCGAAAAACTGTTTTTT. The encoded protein is CASSLEAEKLFF.